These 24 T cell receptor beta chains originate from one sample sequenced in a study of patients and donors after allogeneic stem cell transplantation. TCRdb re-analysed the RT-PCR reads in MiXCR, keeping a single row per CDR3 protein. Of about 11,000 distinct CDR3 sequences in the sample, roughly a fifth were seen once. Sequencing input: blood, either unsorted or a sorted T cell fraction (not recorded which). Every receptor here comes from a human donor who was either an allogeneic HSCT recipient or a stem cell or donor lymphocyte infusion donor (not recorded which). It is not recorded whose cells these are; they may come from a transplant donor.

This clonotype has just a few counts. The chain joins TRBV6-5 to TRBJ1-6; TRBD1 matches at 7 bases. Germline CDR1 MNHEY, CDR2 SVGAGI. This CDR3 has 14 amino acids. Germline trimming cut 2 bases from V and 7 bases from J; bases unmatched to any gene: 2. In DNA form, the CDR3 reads TGTGCCAGCAGTTACGGGACAGAAAATTCACCCCTCCACTTT. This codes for CASSYGTENSPLHF.

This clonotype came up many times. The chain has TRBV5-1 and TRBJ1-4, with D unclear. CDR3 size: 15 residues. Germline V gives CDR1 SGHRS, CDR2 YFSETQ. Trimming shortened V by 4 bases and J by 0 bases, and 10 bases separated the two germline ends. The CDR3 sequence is CASSADSTTNEKLFF. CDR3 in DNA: TGCGCCAGCAGCGCAGACTCTACAACTAATGAAAAACTGTTTTTT.

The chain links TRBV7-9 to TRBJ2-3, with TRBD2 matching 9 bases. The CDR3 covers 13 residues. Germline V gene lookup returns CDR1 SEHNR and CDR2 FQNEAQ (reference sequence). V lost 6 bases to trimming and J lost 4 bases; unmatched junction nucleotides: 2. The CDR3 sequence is CASSSSGADTQYF. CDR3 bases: TGTGCCAGCAGTTCTAGCGGGGCAGATACGCAGTATTTT.

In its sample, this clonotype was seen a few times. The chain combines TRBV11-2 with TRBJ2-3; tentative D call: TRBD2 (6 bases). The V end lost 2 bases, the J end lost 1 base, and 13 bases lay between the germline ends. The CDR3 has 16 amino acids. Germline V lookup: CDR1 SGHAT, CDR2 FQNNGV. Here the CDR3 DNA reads TGTGCCAGCAGCTTACCACGGGGGTATGGCACAGATACGCAGTATTTT. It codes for CASSLPRGYGTDTQYF.

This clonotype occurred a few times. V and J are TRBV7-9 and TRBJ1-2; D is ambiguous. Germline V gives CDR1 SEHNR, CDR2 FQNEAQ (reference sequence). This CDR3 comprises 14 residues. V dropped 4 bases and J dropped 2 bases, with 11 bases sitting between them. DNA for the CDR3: TGTGCCAGCAGCTCGCAACCGGGGAACTATGGCTACACCTTC. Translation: CASSSQPGNYGYTF.

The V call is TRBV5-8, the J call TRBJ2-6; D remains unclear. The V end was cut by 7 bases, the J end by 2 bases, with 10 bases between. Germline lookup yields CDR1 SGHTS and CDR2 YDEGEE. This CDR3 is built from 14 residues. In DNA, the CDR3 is TGTGCCAGCTCTTTACGAGCTGGGGCCAACGTCCTGACTTTC. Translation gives CASSLRAGANVLTF.

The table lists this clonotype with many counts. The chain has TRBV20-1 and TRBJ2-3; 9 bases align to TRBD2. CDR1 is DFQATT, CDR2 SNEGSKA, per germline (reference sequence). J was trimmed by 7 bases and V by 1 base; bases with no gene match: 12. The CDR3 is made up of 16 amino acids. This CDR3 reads CSARVPAGGREYTQYF. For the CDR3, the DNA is TGCAGTGCTAGAGTCCCGGCGGGGGGGCGAGAATATACGCAGTATTTT.

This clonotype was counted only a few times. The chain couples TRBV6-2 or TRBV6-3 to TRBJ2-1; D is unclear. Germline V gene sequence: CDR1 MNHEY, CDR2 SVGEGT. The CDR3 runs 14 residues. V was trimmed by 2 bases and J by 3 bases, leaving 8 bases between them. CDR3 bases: TGTGCCAGCAGTTACCGGGCCCTCTACAATGAGCAGTTCTTC. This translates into CASSYRALYNEQFF.

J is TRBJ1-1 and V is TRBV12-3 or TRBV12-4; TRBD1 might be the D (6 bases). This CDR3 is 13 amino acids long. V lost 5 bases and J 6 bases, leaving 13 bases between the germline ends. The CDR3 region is CASSLDRIAEAFF. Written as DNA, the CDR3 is TGTGCCAGCAGTCTAGACAGGATCGCTGAAGCTTTCTTT.

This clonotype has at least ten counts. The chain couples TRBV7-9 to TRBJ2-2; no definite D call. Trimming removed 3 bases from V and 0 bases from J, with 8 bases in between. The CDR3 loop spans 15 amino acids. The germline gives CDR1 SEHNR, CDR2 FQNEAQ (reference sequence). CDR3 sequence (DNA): TGTGCCAGCAGCTTTCAGCAGACGAACACCGGGGAGCTGTTTTTT. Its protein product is CASSFQQTNTGELFF.

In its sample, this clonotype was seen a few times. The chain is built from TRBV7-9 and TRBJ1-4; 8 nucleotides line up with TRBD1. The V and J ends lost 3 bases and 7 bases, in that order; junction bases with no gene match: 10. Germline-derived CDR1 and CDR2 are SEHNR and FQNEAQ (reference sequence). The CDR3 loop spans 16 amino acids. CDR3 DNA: TGTGCCAGCAGCTTTACCCAGGGGGCGATAGGTGAAAAACTGTTTTTT. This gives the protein CASSFTQGAIGEKLFF.

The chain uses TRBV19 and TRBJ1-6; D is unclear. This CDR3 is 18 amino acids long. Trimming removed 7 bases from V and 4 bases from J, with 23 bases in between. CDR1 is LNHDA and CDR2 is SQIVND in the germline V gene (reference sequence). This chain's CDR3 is CASTDTSLLGSYNSPLHF. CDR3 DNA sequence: TGTGCCAGTACCGATACATCATTACTCGGTTCTTATAATTCACCCCTCCACTTT.

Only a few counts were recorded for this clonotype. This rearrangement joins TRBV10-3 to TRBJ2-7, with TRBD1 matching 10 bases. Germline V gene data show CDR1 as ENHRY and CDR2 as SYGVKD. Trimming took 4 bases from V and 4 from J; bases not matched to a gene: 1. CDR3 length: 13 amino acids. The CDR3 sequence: CAISGTGGYEQYF. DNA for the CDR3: TGTGCCATCAGTGGGACAGGGGGGTACGAGCAGTACTTC.

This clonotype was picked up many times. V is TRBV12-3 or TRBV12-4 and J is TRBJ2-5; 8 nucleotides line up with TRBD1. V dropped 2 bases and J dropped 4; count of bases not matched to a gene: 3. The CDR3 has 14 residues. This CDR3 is CASSLQGARETQYF. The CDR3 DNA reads TGTGCCAGCAGTTTACAGGGGGCCCGAGAGACCCAGTACTTC.

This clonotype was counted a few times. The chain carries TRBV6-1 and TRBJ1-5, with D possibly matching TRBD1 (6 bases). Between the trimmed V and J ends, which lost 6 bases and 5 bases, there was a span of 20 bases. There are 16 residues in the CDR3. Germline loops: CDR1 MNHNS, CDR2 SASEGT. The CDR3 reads CASRRGEGDGHQPQHF. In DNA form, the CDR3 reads TGTGCCAGCAGGAGGGGCGAGGGGGATGGTCATCAGCCCCAGCATTTT.

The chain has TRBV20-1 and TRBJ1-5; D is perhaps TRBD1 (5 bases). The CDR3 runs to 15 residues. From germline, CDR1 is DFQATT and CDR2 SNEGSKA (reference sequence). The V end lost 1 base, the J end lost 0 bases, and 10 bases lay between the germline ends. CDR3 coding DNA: TGCAGTGCTAGAGGAGACAGTTATAGCAATCAGCCCCAGCATTTT. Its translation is CSARGDSYSNQPQHF.

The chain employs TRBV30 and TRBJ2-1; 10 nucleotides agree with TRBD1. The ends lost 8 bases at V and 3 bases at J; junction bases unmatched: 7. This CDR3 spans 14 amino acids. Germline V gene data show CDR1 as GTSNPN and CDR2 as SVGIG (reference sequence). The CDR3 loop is CAGLDRGLYNEQFF. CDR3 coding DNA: TGTGCCGGACTTGACAGGGGGCTCTACAATGAGCAGTTCTTC.

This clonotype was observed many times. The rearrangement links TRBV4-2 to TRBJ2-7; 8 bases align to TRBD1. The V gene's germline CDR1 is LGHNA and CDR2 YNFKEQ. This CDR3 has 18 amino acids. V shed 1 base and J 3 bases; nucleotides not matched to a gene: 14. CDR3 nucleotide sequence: TGTGCCAGCAGCCAAGTCCCGGGCAGGGGGCGAGATGTCTACGAGCAGTACTTC. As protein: CASSQVPGRGRDVYEQYF.

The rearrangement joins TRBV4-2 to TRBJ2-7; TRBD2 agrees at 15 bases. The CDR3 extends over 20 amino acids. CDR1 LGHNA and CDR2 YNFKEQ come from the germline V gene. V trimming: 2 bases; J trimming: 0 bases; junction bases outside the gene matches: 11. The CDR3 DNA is TGTGCCAGCAGCCAACCAGGGACTAGCGGGGGGACCGCGAGCTCCTACGAGCAGTACTTC. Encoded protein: CASSQPGTSGGTASSYEQYF.

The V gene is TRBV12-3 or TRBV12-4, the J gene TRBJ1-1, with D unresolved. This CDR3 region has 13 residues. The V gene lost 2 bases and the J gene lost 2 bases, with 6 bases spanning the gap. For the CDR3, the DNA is TGTGCCAGCAGTTTACAGGCTAACACTGAAGCTTTCTTT. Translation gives CASSLQANTEAFF.

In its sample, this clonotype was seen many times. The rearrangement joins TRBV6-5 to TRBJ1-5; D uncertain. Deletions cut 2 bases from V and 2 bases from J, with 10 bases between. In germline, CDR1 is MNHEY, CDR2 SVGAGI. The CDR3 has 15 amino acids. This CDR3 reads CASSYDGTGNQPQHF. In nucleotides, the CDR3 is TGTGCCAGCAGTTACGACGGTACTGGCAATCAGCCCCAGCATTTT.

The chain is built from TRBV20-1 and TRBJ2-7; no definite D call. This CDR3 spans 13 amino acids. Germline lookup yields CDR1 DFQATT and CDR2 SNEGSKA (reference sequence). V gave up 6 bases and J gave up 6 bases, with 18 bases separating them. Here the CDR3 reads CSALREIGREQYF. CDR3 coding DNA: TGCAGTGCGCTAAGGGAAATTGGGCGCGAGCAGTACTTC.

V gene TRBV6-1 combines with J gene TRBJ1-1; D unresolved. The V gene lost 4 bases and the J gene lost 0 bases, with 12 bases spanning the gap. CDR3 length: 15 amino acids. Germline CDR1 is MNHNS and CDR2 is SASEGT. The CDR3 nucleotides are TGTGCCAGCAGTGTGAATGGGCGGGTGAACACTGAAGCTTTCTTT. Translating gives CASSVNGRVNTEAFF.

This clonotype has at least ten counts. The CDR3 reads CASSPGSGGSNQPQHF. CDR3 coding DNA: TGTGCCAGCAGCCCGGGATCGGGGGGCAGCAATCAGCCCCAGCATTTT. The J gene is TRBJ1-5, the V gene TRBV3-1, with a tentative D call TRBD1 (6 bases). V was pared by 4 bases and J by 1 base, with 14 bases between. Germline loops: CDR1 LGHDT, CDR2 YNNKEL (reference sequence). The CDR3 covers 16 residues.